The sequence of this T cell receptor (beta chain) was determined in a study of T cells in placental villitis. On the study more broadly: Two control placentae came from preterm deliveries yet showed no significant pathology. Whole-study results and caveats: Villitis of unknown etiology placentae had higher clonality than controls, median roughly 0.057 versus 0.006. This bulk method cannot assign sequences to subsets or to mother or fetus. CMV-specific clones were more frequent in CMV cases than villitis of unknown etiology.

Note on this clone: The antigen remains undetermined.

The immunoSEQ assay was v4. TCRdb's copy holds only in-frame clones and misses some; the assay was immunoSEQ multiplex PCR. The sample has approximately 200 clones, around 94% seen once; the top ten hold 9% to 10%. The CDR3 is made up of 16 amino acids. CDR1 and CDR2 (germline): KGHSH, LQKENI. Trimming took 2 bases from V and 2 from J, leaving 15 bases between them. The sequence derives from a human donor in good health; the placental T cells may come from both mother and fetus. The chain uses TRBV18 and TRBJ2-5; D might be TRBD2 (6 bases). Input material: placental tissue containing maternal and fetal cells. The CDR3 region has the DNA TGTGCCAGCTCACCATTGCCTAGCGTTGGGCAAGAGACCCAGTACTTC. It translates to CASSPLPSVGQETQYF.